These T cell receptor beta chains were read from a single sample in a study of cytomegalovirus exposure and HLA in healthy donors. Method: immunoSEQ multiplex PCR; TCRdb's copy keeps in-frame clones and lacks some. The sample contains approximately 220,000 clones, approximately 90% of which appear only once. Sequenced material: PBMCs. These receptor sequences come from a young man in good health and CMV-seronegative. Each CDR3 is given with its conserved first and last residue. Part of the rows lack a size; the others show once, few, many or a class for expanded clones.

j_gene	abundance	v_gene	CDR3aa
TRBJ2-3	NA	TRBV27	CASSYRLRSRSTDTQYF
TRBJ1-2	NA	TRBV7-2	CASSLRARGRLNYGYTF
TRBJ1-2	NA	TRBV28	CASTPGTGKTPYGYTF
TRBJ2-7	NA	TRBV14	CASSQVTRGYSYEQYF
TRBJ2-3	NA	TRBV6-6	CASTSRDTQYF
TRBJ2-5	NA	TRBV2	CASSEAQGETQYF
TRBJ1-4	NA	TRBV28	CATNLGRYGEKLFF
TRBJ1-2	NA	TRBV6-6	CASRNRDNYGYTF
TRBJ2-7	NA	TRBV9	CASSPGLGEQYF
TRBJ2-7	NA	TRBV5-1	CASSKDSTSYEQYF
TRBJ1-5	NA	TRBV30	CAWSVSRGQPQHF
TRBJ2-5	NA	TRBV15	CATSRGINGETQYF
TRBJ2-1	NA	TRBV10-2	CASLGLDYNEQFF
TRBJ2-1	NA	TRBV2	CASSELAGGYNEQFF
TRBJ2-5	NA	TRBV28	CASKRPGNQETQYF
TRBJ2-1	NA	TRBV27	CASSLGFGLAGGNEQFF
TRBJ1-5	NA	TRBV28	CASSFITRLRGNQPQHF
TRBJ1-2	NA	TRBV7-2	CASSFAGRGTYYGYTF
TRBJ1-1	once	TRBV5-6	CASRIGGTEAFF
TRBJ1-5	NA	TRBV18	CASSTGTGDQPQHF
TRBJ1-2	NA	TRBV6-5	CASTPGGAYGYTF
TRBJ2-7	NA	TRBV5-6	CASSFLYEQYF
TRBJ2-7	NA	TRBV29-1	CSVRELSYEQYF
TRBJ1-1	NA	TRBV27	CASSSVGGITEAFF
TRBJ2-7	NA	TRBV28	CASSAGDREEKQYF
TRBJ2-6	NA	TRBV10-3	CAISAADWTAGANVLTF
TRBJ2-1	NA	TRBV6-4	CASSDLAGGPSHEQFF
TRBJ1-1	once	TRBV28	CASSLRYGRGYTEAFF
TRBJ2-1	NA	TRBV7-9	CASSFPDGVKRYNEQFF
TRBJ2-3	NA	TRBV29-1	CSAERDFQTTDTQYF
TRBJ1-4	NA	TRBV29-1	CSVIAEATNEKLFF